Following are 21 T cell receptor beta chains from one sample sequenced in a study of CD4 and CD8 cells across lung adenocarcinoma regions. TCRdb itself ran the PCR reads through MiXCR, one entry per CDR3 protein. In the table there are tens of thousands of distinct CDR3 sequences, around half of which are singletons. Source material: CD8+ T cells from the center of a lung tumor. These receptors originate from a female donor with lung adenocarcinoma. The CD4 and CD8 labels of this study may be unreliable.

Within the sample, this clonotype is medium-sized. The V call is TRBV10-2, the J call TRBJ2-1; TRBD2 aligns across 7 bases. From germline, CDR1 is WSHSY and CDR2 SAAADI. The CDR3 is 15 amino acids. V gave up 3 bases and J gave up 8 bases; unmatched junction bases: 10. CDR3 sequence: CASSEGGRGFDEQFF. The CDR3 DNA reads as TGCGCCAGCAGTGAAGGCGGGAGAGGGTTTGATGAGCAGTTCTTC.

This clonotype occurred a few times. The J gene is TRBJ2-1, the V gene TRBV6-1, with 7 bases fitting TRBD2. Germline V gives CDR1 MNHNS, CDR2 SASEGT. The CDR3 totals 15 residues. The J segment lost 7 bases and the V segment lost 8 bases, leaving 14 bases of the junction unmatched. The CDR3 here is CASWNGAGAINEQFF. For the CDR3, the DNA is TGTGCCAGCTGGAATGGGGCGGGAGCTATTAATGAGCAGTTCTTC.

This clonotype was detected a few times. The chain is built from TRBV6-1 and TRBJ1-2; 9 bases match TRBD1. Germline trimming cut 3 bases from V and 7 bases from J; bases unmatched to any gene: 9. Per germline, CDR1 MNHNS and CDR2 SASEGT. CDR3 size: 15 residues. The CDR3 region has the DNA TGTGCCAGCAGTGAGGACAGGGGACTCTCGGCTGGCTACACCTTC. Translation gives CASSEDRGLSAGYTF.

The rearrangement joins TRBV6-5 to TRBJ1-1; D is ambiguous. Looked up from germline, CDR1 is MNHEY and CDR2 is SVGAGI. V was pared by 5 bases and J by 2 bases, with 9 bases between. This CDR3 region has 13 residues. This CDR3 is CASSLQINTEAFF. CDR3 in DNA: TGTGCCAGCAGTCTACAGATAAACACTGAAGCTTTCTTT.

About this clonotype itself: Germline is not matched at one junction end, which may reflect a read error. The chain joins TRBV6-4 to TRBJ2-5; D may match TRBD1 or TRBD2 (6 bases each). This CDR3 region has 15 residues. Germline V CDR1 and CDR2: MRHNA, SNTAGT. This CDR3 is CGRGGLGGGQDTQYF. The CDR3, as DNA: TGTGGCAGGGGCGGACTGGGGGGAGGCCAAGATACCCAGTATTTC.

This clonotype was picked up many times. The chain carries TRBV14 and TRBJ2-3; D call uncertain. The CDR3 runs 15 residues. Germline assignment: CDR1 SGHDN and CDR2 FVKESK. Trimming removed 4 bases from V and 2 bases from J, with 13 bases in between. The CDR3 bases are TGTGCCAGCAGCCTCATAGTCGGTTCCACAGATACGCAGTATTTT. Translated, it gives CASSLIVGSTDTQYF.

This clonotype showed up just a few times. A junction boundary mismatches the germline segment, possibly from a read error. V is TRBV27 and J is TRBJ2-5; no firm D call. The CDR3 sequence is 11 residues long. Germline CDR1 is MNHEY and CDR2 is SMNVEV (reference sequence). CDR3 nucleotides: TGTGCCGGCGGTGACCAAGATACCCAGTACTTC. Translating gives CAGGDQDTQYF.

Of note for this clonotype: At one end, the junction sequence differs from germline, possibly due to a read error. The chain's CDR3 is CARSARGRSPETQYF. As DNA, the CDR3 is TGTGCCAGGAGTGCCAGGGGGCGTAGCCCAGAGACCCAGTACTTT. The chain employs TRBV6-1 and TRBJ2-5; TRBD1 matches 8 bases. The V gene's germline CDR1 is MNHNS and CDR2 SASEGT. This CDR3 has 15 residues.

The chain is built from TRBV6-1 and TRBJ2-3; possibly TRBD1 for D (5 bases). CDR1 MNHNS and CDR2 SASEGT come from the germline V gene. This CDR3 contains 14 residues. The CDR3 here is CAGRAVADQETQYF. In DNA, the CDR3 is TGTGCGGGCAGGGCGGTAGCTGACCAAGAGACGCAGTATTTT.

This clonotype was observed a few times. The chain uses TRBV6-1 and TRBJ2-5; 8 nucleotides align to TRBD1. Trimming removed 9 bases from V and 0 bases from J; junction bases left unmatched: 9. This CDR3 spans 15 amino acids. The germline CDR1 and CDR2 sequences are MNHNS and SASEGT. The CDR3 bases are TGTGCCAGGGGCACAGGGGGGCGGGACCAAGAGACCCAGTACTTC. Residues: CARGTGGRDQETQYF.

As for this clonotype: One end of the junction does not line up with germline, which may come from a read error. The V gene is TRBV6-1, the J gene TRBJ2-3; TRBD2 aligns across 8 bases. Germline assignment: CDR1 MNHNS and CDR2 SASEGT. This CDR3 is 14 amino acids long. The CDR3 region is CASSRSGGKETQYF. CDR3 coding DNA: TGTGCCAGCAGCCGGAGCGGGGGCAAAGAGACCCAGTACTTT.

In this sample, this clonotype turned up once. This chain uses TRBV12-3 or TRBV12-4 with TRBJ2-5, with 11 bases identical to TRBD2. This CDR3 is built from 14 residues. The V and J ends lost 6 bases and 11 bases, in that order; junction bases with no gene match: 11. CDR3 nucleotide sequence: TGTGCCAGCAGACTAGCGGGAGTGAGTGATGAGCAGTACTTC. Its protein product is CASRLAGVSDEQYF.

To note about this clonotype: One end of the junction fails to match germline, which may point to a read error. The rearrangement links TRBV6-1 to TRBJ2-3, with D perhaps assigned TRBD1 or TRBD2 (5 bases each). This CDR3 comprises 15 residues. Germline loops: CDR1 MNHNS, CDR2 SASEGT. Here the CDR3 reads CGSVSGQWYTDTQYF. The CDR3 nucleotides are TGTGGCAGCGTCTCGGGGCAGTGGTACACAGATACGCAGTATTTT.

This chain's CDR3 is CASSQAGGGELFF. The CDR3, as DNA: TGCGCCAGCAGCCAGGCCGGTGGCGGGGAGCTGTTTTTT. The gene calls are TRBV4-1 and TRBJ2-2, with no clear D. Germline-derived CDR1 and CDR2 are MGHRA and YSYEKL. The CDR3 sequence is 13 residues long. Trimming removed 3 bases at V and 7 bases at J, with 9 bases between.

This clonotype is categorized as medium-sized. The chain combines TRBV27 with TRBJ2-4; maybe TRBD2 (7 bases). V was trimmed by 3 bases and J by 2 bases, leaving 14 bases between them. Germline V gene sequence: CDR1 MNHEY, CDR2 SMNVEV (reference sequence). CDR3 size: 16 residues. This chain's CDR3 is CASSFWGRGSKNIQYF. CDR3 nucleotides: TGTGCCAGCAGTTTTTGGGGGCGGGGGTCCAAAAACATTCAGTACTTC.

The genes are TRBV10-2 and TRBJ2-3, with a possible D match to TRBD2 (5 bases). The DNA end is more similar to TRBJ2-7, so the J call may be wrong. The CDR3 has 14 residues. The germline V gene encodes CDR1 WSHSY and CDR2 SAAADI. Here the CDR3 reads CAGKGGQDPDTQYF. The CDR3 DNA sequence: TGCGCGGGCAAGGGCGGGCAAGACCCAGATACGCAGTACTTC.

This clonotype was seen a single time. The genes are TRBV6-1 and TRBJ1-2; the D is unclear. The CDR3 is 13 amino acids. CDR1 and CDR2 (germline): MNHNS, SASEGT. The V and J ends lost 0 bases and 7 bases respectively, with 9 bases between them. CDR3 sequence reads: CASSEALQRGYTF. The CDR3 nucleotides read TGTGCCAGCAGTGAAGCGCTTCAGCGTGGCTACACCTTC.

This clonotype has just one count. This rearrangement joins TRBV27 to TRBJ1-6; 7 nucleotides agree with TRBD1. The CDR3 extends over 17 amino acids. V trimming: 5 bases; J trimming: 2 bases; junction bases outside the gene matches: 9. The germline V gene encodes CDR1 MNHEY and CDR2 SMNVEV (reference sequence). CDR3 coding DNA: TGTGCCAGCAGTAAAGGTGACAGGGTCGCCTATAATTCACCCCTCCACTTT. It encodes CASSKGDRVAYNSPLHF.

The chain uses TRBV10-3 and TRBJ2-5; TRBD2 might be the D (7 bases). With the DNA end fitting TRBJ2-4 better, the J assignment may be wrong. Per the germline V gene, CDR1 is ENHRY and CDR2 is SYGVKD. The CDR3 loop spans 14 amino acids. CDR3 amino acids: CAGGGGGTQDIQYF. DNA of the CDR3: TGTGCGGGCGGCGGGGGCGGCACCCAAGACATTCAGTACTTC.

Relative to its sample, this clonotype is medium-sized. The V gene is TRBV6-1, the J gene TRBJ1-5; D remains ambiguous. The CDR3 runs to 14 residues. Germline assignment: CDR1 MNHNS and CDR2 SASEGT. Trimming removed 5 bases from V and 1 base from J, with 9 bases in between. CDR3: CASSPTASNQPQHF. The CDR3 region has the DNA TGTGCCAGCAGTCCCACAGCAAGCAATCAGCCCCAGCATTTT.

This clonotype was seen only once. The chain carries TRBV12-3 or TRBV12-4 and TRBJ2-3, with no clear D. The CDR3 extends over 11 amino acids. V lost 5 bases and J 5 bases, leaving 5 bases between the germline ends. The CDR3 coding sequence is TGTGCCAGCAGTCAGGTAGATACGCAGTATTTT. It yields the protein CASSQVDTQYF.